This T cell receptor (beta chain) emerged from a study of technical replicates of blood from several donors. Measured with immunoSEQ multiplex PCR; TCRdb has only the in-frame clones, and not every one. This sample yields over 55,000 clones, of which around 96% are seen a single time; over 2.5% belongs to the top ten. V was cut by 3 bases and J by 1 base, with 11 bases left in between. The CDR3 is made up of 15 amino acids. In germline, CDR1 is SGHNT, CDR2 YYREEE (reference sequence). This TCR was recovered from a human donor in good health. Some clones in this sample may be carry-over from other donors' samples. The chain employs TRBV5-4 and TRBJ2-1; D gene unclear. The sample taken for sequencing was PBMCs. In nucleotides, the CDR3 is TGTGCCAGCAGCTCGCGGCCGCCTTCCTACAATGAGCAGTTCTTC. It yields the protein CASSSRPPSYNEQFF.